The 29 T cell receptor beta chains below come from one sample, sequenced in a study of shared clonotypes between healthy human individuals. Produced via immunoSEQ multiplex PCR; TCRdb's table is partial and in-frame only. The sample lists 2 million to 2.5 million clones; approximately 93% were seen once. The specimen was naive CD4+ T cells from PBMCs. Subset: CD45RA+ positively selected. The receptor source for this set is a man aged 18 to 29 in good health. Some clones in this sample may be carry-over from other donors' samples.

The chain joins TRBV5-1 to TRBJ2-3, with D tentatively TRBD2 (6 bases). The CDR3 spans 14 residues. From germline, CDR1 is SGHRS and CDR2 YFSETQ. Between the trimmed V and J ends, which lost 4 bases and 3 bases, there was a span of 12 bases. The CDR3 here is CASSNGDSTDTQYF. CDR3 nucleotides: TGCGCCAGCAGCAACGGGGACTCAACAGATACGCAGTATTTT.

The chain joins TRBV2 to TRBJ2-2; 8 bases fit TRBD1. This CDR3 comprises 15 residues. Germline-derived CDR1 and CDR2 are SNHLY and FYNNEI. J lost 9 bases, V lost 6 bases, and 12 bases had no gene match. Here the CDR3 reads CASSGQGAAGRELFF. In nucleotides, the CDR3 is TGTGCCAGCAGCGGACAGGGAGCCGCCGGCCGGGAGCTGTTTTTT.

This chain links TRBV5-1 with TRBJ2-7, with D possibly matching TRBD2 (7 bases). The germline CDR1 and CDR2 sequences are SGHRS and YFSETQ. Trimming took 4 bases from V and 3 from J, leaving 17 bases between them. The CDR3 is made up of 15 amino acids. The CDR3 DNA is TGCGCCAGCAGCCCTACTGGACAGCGGGGCTACGAGCAGTACTTC. This sequence encodes CASSPTGQRGYEQYF.

This clone was seen a handful of times. J is TRBJ1-5 and V is TRBV30; 8 nucleotides align to TRBD1. The germline V gene encodes CDR1 GTSNPN and CDR2 SVGIG (reference sequence). The CDR3 has 14 residues. Germline trimming cut 3 bases from V and 7 bases from J; bases unmatched to any gene: 8. In DNA form, the CDR3 reads TGTGCCTGGAGGGCAGGGGGCGGTGTGCAGCCCCAGCATTTT. This encodes CAWRAGGGVQPQHF.

The chain's CDR3 is CASSEIRNSGQPQHF. The DNA for the CDR3 is TGTGCCAGCAGTGAAATAAGAAACTCCGGTCAGCCCCAGCATTTT. J is TRBJ1-5 and V is TRBV6-1; no firm D call. CDR1 MNHNS and CDR2 SASEGT come from the germline V gene. Between the trimmed V and J ends, which lost 2 bases and 6 bases, there was a span of 14 bases. CDR3 length equals 15 residues.

V usage is TRBV15 and J usage is TRBJ2-1, with 11 bases aligning to TRBD1. The germline V gene has CDR1 LNHNV and CDR2 YYDKDF (reference sequence). The V and J ends lost 5 bases and 8 bases, in that order; junction bases with no gene match: 11. The CDR3 is 16 residues long. The CDR3, as DNA: TGTGCCACCAGCCCAAAGGGGGACAGGGGGTTCGATGAGCAGTTCTTC. Translation gives CATSPKGDRGFDEQFF.

This clone appeared once. The rearrangement joins TRBV6-6 to TRBJ2-2, with D maybe TRBD1 (6 bases). The CDR3 covers 16 residues. V gave up 10 bases and J gave up 2 bases, with 20 bases separating them. The germline V gene has CDR1 MNHNY and CDR2 SVGAGI (reference sequence). The DNA of the CDR3 is TGTGCCACCTTAGACAGGACCTTAAGTAACACCGGGGAGCTGTTTTTT. This encodes CATLDRTLSNTGELFF.

The gene calls are TRBV5-1 and TRBJ1-4; D is ambiguous. CDR1 and CDR2 from the germline V gene are SGHRS and YFSETQ. This CDR3 has 15 amino acids. Trimming shortened V by 0 bases and J by 3 bases, and 9 bases separated the two germline ends. CDR3 in amino acids: CASSLVVGPNEKLFF. The CDR3 region has the DNA TGCGCCAGCAGCTTGGTAGTCGGACCTAATGAAAAACTGTTTTTT.

The rearrangement uses TRBV19 and TRBJ2-5; tentative D call: TRBD2 (6 bases). The CDR3 runs to 13 residues. Trimming took off 7 bases at V and 4 bases at J, with 13 bases between the two ends. Per the germline V gene, CDR1 is LNHDA and CDR2 is SQIVND (reference sequence). CDR3 in DNA: TGTGCCAGTAACTCCGGGAGAAGAGAGACCCAGTACTTC. Translating it yields CASNSGRRETQYF.

The rearrangement links TRBV4-3 to TRBJ2-7; D remains unclear. The V gene lost 4 bases and the J gene lost 9 bases, with 16 bases spanning the gap. The CDR3 length is 13 residues. Germline lookup yields CDR1 LGHNA and CDR2 YSLEER. The CDR3 sequence is CASSRLGSPGQYF. CDR3 DNA sequence: TGCGCCAGCAGCCGCCTGGGTAGCCCCGGGCAGTACTTC.

The V call is TRBV19, the J call TRBJ2-2, with D possibly being TRBD1 (7 bases). The CDR3 runs to 15 residues. Germline-derived CDR1 and CDR2 are LNHDA and SQIVND (reference sequence). Trimming shortened V by 4 bases and J by 3 bases, and 12 bases separated the two germline ends. The DNA of the CDR3 is TGTGCCAGTAGTAAGGCCAGGGGGGACACCGGGGAGCTGTTTTTT. This encodes CASSKARGDTGELFF.

J is TRBJ2-3 and V is TRBV11-2; D unresolved. Trimming removed 6 bases from V and 1 base from J, with 14 bases in between. Germline CDR1 and CDR2: SGHAT and FQNNGV. The CDR3 extends over 15 amino acids. The CDR3 DNA is TGTGCCAGCAGTTACACCAAGACGGGCACAGATACGCAGTATTTT. It is translated as CASSYTKTGTDTQYF.

The chain joins TRBV19 to TRBJ2-7; D unclear. The CDR3 contains 14 residues. Trimming removed 3 bases from V and 4 bases from J, with 13 bases in between. The germline CDR1 and CDR2 sequences are LNHDA and SQIVND (reference sequence). CDR3 residues: CASSISPATYEQYF. The CDR3 region has the DNA TGTGCCAGTAGTATTTCACCAGCGACTTACGAGCAGTACTTC.

The rearrangement links TRBV2 to TRBJ1-2; D might be TRBD1 (6 bases). V was shortened by 6 bases and J by 6 bases, with 14 bases between the two germline ends. Per germline, CDR1 SNHLY and CDR2 FYNNEI. This CDR3 region has 13 residues. CDR3 in amino acids: CASRNGGSHGYTF. The CDR3 region has the DNA TGTGCCAGCAGGAACGGGGGCTCCCATGGCTACACCTTC.

This sequence joins TRBV9 and TRBJ2-1; no clear D. This CDR3 region has 15 residues. Trimming took 0 bases from V and 5 from J, leaving 12 bases between them. Germline CDR1 is SGDLS and CDR2 is YYNGEE. CDR3 in amino acids: CASSVGPIIDNEQFF. The CDR3 DNA follows: TGTGCCAGCAGCGTAGGGCCTATCATAGACAATGAGCAGTTCTTC. Full variable domain (remainder filled in from reference TRBV9 and TRBJ2-1): DSGVTQTPKHLITATGQRVTLRCSPRSGDLSVYWYQQSLDQGLQFLIQYYNGEERAKGNILERFSAQQFPDLHSELNLSSLELGDSALYFCASSVGPIIDNEQFFGPGTRLTVL.

The gene calls are TRBV18 and TRBJ1-5, with D uncertain. Germline lookup yields CDR1 KGHSH and CDR2 LQKENI. The CDR3 contains 14 residues. The V gene lost 1 base and the J gene lost 5 bases, with 9 bases spanning the gap. The CDR3 loop reads CASSPLSTDQPQHF. DNA for the CDR3: TGTGCCAGCTCACCACTAAGTACGGATCAGCCCCAGCATTTT.

The V gene is TRBV29-1, the J gene TRBJ1-5; D is unresolved. V was shortened by 5 bases and J by 0 bases, with 17 bases between the two germline ends. Germline V CDR1 and CDR2: SQVTM, ANQGSEA. The CDR3 is made up of 16 amino acids. The CDR3 nucleotides are TGCAGCGTTACGTTGAAACCAGGTTATAGCAATCAGCCCCAGCATTTT. It is translated as CSVTLKPGYSNQPQHF.

The rearrangement uses TRBV20-1 and TRBJ2-5, with D tentatively TRBD1 (6 bases). The CDR3 contains 11 residues. V was shortened by 7 bases and J by 2 bases, with 8 bases between the two germline ends. Germline V gives CDR1 DFQATT, CDR2 SNEGSKA (reference sequence). The CDR3 nucleotides are TGCAGTGTCACAGGGCAAGAGACCCAGTACTTC. It is translated as CSVTGQETQYF.

This sequence joins TRBV28 and TRBJ2-7; 8 bases are a match to TRBD1. Germline V lookup: CDR1 MDHEN, CDR2 SYDVKM. The CDR3 loop spans 13 amino acids. After removal of 2 bases from V and 5 bases from J, the junction contained 2 bases not matched to a gene. The CDR3 region is CASSLTGGNEQYF. The CDR3 region has the DNA TGTGCCAGCAGTTTAACAGGGGGGAACGAGCAGTACTTC. The whole variable domain, remainder taken from reference TRBV28 and TRBJ2-7, is DVKVTQSSRYLVKRTGEKVFLECVQDMDHENMFWYRQDPGLGLRLIYFSYDVKMKEKGDIPEGYSVSREKKERFSLILESASTNQTSMYLCASSLTGGNEQYFGPGTRLTVT.

This chain links TRBV5-4 with TRBJ2-2, with D uncertain. There are 14 residues in the CDR3. Trimming took 4 bases from V and 3 from J, leaving 10 bases between them. In germline, CDR1 is SGHNT, CDR2 YYREEE (reference sequence). The CDR3 here is CASSPKTHTGELFF. CDR3 DNA sequence: TGTGCCAGCAGCCCCAAAACCCACACCGGGGAGCTGTTTTTT.

This chain links TRBV28 with TRBJ1-1; the D is unclear. CDR1 MDHEN and CDR2 SYDVKM come from the germline V gene. The CDR3 extends over 12 amino acids. V lost 7 bases to trimming and J lost 7 bases, with 13 bases between them. CDR3 loop: CASTSRGSEAFF. The CDR3 DNA reads TGTGCCAGCACCTCGAGAGGGAGTGAAGCTTTCTTT.

The chain couples TRBV18 to TRBJ2-1; 7 nucleotides match TRBD2. V shed 3 bases and J 6 bases; nucleotides not matched to a gene: 14. The CDR3 spans 17 residues. In germline, CDR1 is KGHSH, CDR2 LQKENI. This CDR3 is CASSPLGRAGEGNEQFF. CDR3 DNA: TGTGCCAGCTCACCCCTGGGTCGGGCGGGAGAAGGCAATGAGCAGTTCTTC. Drawing the rest from reference TRBV18 and TRBJ2-1, the complete variable domain is NAGVMQNPRHLVRRRGQEARLRCSPMKGHSHVYWYRQLPEEGLKFMVYLQKENIIDESGMPKERFSAEFPKEGPSILRIQQVVRGDSAAYFCASSPLGRAGEGNEQFFGPGTRLTVL.

This chain links TRBV7-8 with TRBJ1-1, with unresolved D. CDR1 is SGHVS, CDR2 FQNEAQ, per germline. CDR3 length: 16 residues. The ends were cut back, 9 bases at V and 1 base at J, with 21 bases in the middle. CDR3 protein: CASNIGQPSGNTEAFF. In nucleotides, the CDR3 is TGTGCCAGTAATATTGGGCAGCCGTCCGGGAACACTGAAGCTTTCTTT.

V gene TRBV11-2 combines with J gene TRBJ2-1; TRBD1 aligns across 11 bases. The CDR3 is 14 residues long. V gave up 7 bases and J gave up 10 bases; unmatched junction bases: 9. CDR1 is SGHAT and CDR2 is FQNNGV in the germline V gene. Written as DNA, the CDR3 is TGTGCCAGCACCTTCGGACAGGGGGCTTGGGAGCAGTTCTTC. It codes for CASTFGQGAWEQFF.

The rearrangement uses TRBV4-1 and TRBJ2-3, with no clear D. The V gene lost 0 bases and the J gene lost 2 bases, with 18 bases spanning the gap. This CDR3 comprises 18 residues. The germline V gene has CDR1 MGHRA and CDR2 YSYEKL. DNA for the CDR3: TGCGCCAGCAGCCAAGATCTGCGCCTCCCTTATAACACAGATACGCAGTATTTT. It specifies CASSQDLRLPYNTDTQYF.

This chain links TRBV6-1 with TRBJ2-5, with 12 bases aligning to TRBD2. This CDR3 contains 16 residues. The V gene's germline CDR1 is MNHNS and CDR2 SASEGT. V lost 3 bases and J lost 7; bases outside the gene matches: 9. The CDR3: CASSDRNPSGRGTQYF. The CDR3 DNA follows: TGTGCCAGCAGTGACCGGAATCCTAGCGGGAGGGGGACCCAGTACTTC.

This chain uses TRBV28 with TRBJ1-2; D remains unclear. CDR1 MDHEN and CDR2 SYDVKM come from the germline V gene. V lost 5 bases, J lost 4 bases, and 8 bases lay in between. The CDR3 spans 12 residues. CDR3 coding DNA: TGTGCCAGCAGTGATACAGTCTATGGCTACACCTTC. It yields the protein CASSDTVYGYTF.

The chain links TRBV29-1 to TRBJ2-5; TRBD2 agrees at 9 bases. The J call may be in error: the DNA end matches TRBJ2-7 better. Germline V CDR1 and CDR2: SQVTM, ANQGSEA. CDR3 length equals 14 residues. CDR3 DNA sequence: TGCAGCGTTGGGCCTAGCGGGAAACTCTACGAGCAGTACTTC. Translating gives CSVGPSGKLYEQYF.

This chain uses TRBV27 with TRBJ2-7, with a possible D match to TRBD2 (6 bases). Trimming removed 7 bases at V and 2 bases at J, with 18 bases between. Germline CDR1 MNHEY, CDR2 SMNVEV (reference sequence). The CDR3 has 15 amino acids. The CDR3 DNA sequence: TGTGCCAGCACCTCGATGCGGGACGTAACCTACGAGCAGTACTTC. This translates into CASTSMRDVTYEQYF.